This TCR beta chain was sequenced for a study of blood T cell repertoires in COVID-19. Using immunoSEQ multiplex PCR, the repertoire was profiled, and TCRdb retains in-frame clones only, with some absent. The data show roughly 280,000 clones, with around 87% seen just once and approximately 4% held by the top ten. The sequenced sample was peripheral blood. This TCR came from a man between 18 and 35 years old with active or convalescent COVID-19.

The DNA for the CDR3 is TGTGCCTGGAGTGACAGCGGGGGGGTCTACAATGAGCAGTTCTTC. Amino acid sequence: CAWSDSGGVYNEQFF. The V call is TRBV30, the J call TRBJ2-1; the match to TRBD2 covers 10 bases. Germline assignment: CDR1 GTSNPN and CDR2 SVGIG (reference sequence). V was clipped by 1 base and J by 3 bases; unmatched bases: 3. This CDR3 spans 15 amino acids.